This TCR beta chain was sequenced during a study of T cell responses to AZD1222 COVID-19 vaccine (TCRdb year 2021). Context from the whole study: AZD1222 recipients whose second dose came at about 4 weeks and those whose second dose came at about 12 weeks were combined into one group, since spike-specific TCR depth and breadth did not differ between the two schedules. Trial participants were enrolled into age subgroups of 18-55, 56-69 and 70-plus years, which contained approximately 150, 28 and 58 TCR-sequenced participants, respectively. A total of under 250 trial participants underwent TCR sequencing, of whom roughly 210 had received two doses of AZD1222 and roughly 26 had received two doses of the MenACWY control vaccine. What the research found in general, with its limitations: Vaccine-associated CD4 TCRs spanned the whole spike protein, with dominant responses in regions 160-218 and 743-854. In the small 56-69-year group, the increase in depth fell short of significance, most likely because of low power. Most participants were white British and females outnumbered males, and the authors suggested that clonal diversity may have been underestimated. Because no samples from the day 14 peak response were available, repertoires could be characterized only after the peak T cell response. A significant rise in spike-specific TCR breadth and depth was observed after two AZD1222 doses relative to day 0 and relative to MenACWY recipients. Conclusions about previously exposed vaccinees are limited, since just 6 or 7 AZD1222 recipients were seropositive for SARS-CoV-2 at baseline. Reportedly, almost half of the unique spike-specific TCRs recognized epitopes lying outside the regions that are mutated in the B.1.351 and B.1.1.7 variants.

The time point label, as the study defines it: baseline before first vaccination. The vaccinee samples were drawn from two UK trials, COV001 and COV002, one of which was a single-blind randomized controlled phase 2/3 trial testing AZD1222 (ChAdOx1 nCoV-19) in healthy adults. For TCRbeta chain sequencing, PBMC samples from trial participants were taken at day 0 and at day 28 after the second dose. The CDR3 regions of human TCRbeta chains were analyzed by immunosequencing. Per the source publication's procedure: Repertoire TCRs were matched against a reference library of SARS-CoV-2-specific TCRs generated with the MIRA antigen-specificity platform. Breadth was defined as the fraction of unique TCRs that were SARS-CoV-2-associated, and depth was defined as the fraction of total T cells that were SARS-CoV-2-associated. Using the MIRA data, each spike-specific TCR was assigned both to the spike region to which the TCR was reactive and to a CD4 or CD8 class. Log10-transformed breadth and depth values were compared by one-way ANOVA with Sidak's multiple comparisons tests. Entries here come from immuneACCESS through TCRdb and include only in-frame sequences with V and J called. Some clones fail to appear in such tables; in the studies checked, an unresolved V gene covers under half of the shortfall, and the cause of the remainder is unknown. V and J calls and clone size are given by that table; D and trimming were obtained from the DNA. This sample has 90,000 to 130,000 clones in its table, and 80% to 85% of those were observed once. 9.4% of the sample comes from the top ten.

Regarding this clone: The antigen it binds to is not known. No much larger clonotype is one base removed from it; base qualities were not supplied.

CDR1 is given as LNHDA and CDR2 as SQIVND, both from the germline V gene (reference sequence). The CDR3 runs 16 amino acids, cysteine and phenylalanine included. The retained sequence is limited to the CDR3, 48 bases, with the frame set at the first base. At the junction V is shortened by 1 base and J by 5 bases; bases outside the gene matches: 5. The TCR comes from an adult in good health. Sequenced material: peripheral blood, taken on day 0 of AZD1222 vaccination. The sequence is built from TRBV19 and TRBJ2-1, with 10 middle bases fitting TRBD1. The DNA sequence is given as TGTGCCAGTAGTATAGGACAGGGGGCCGTCCACAATGAGCAGTTCTTC. This sequence encodes CASSIGQGAVHNEQFF.